This is a list of T cell receptor beta chains from one sample in a study of blood T cell repertoires in COVID-19. Repertoires were generated with immunoSEQ multiplex PCR, while TCRdb's copy carries only in-frame clones and drops some. This repertoire shows 100,000 to 150,000 clones, 85% to 90% found once; its top ten account for around 19%. Source material: peripheral blood. These receptors originate from a man in his forties or fifties with active or convalescent COVID-19. The CDR3 runs from the conserved cysteine through the conserved F or W. The D gene is left open where the match is weak. Only part of the rows carry a size: once, few, many, or a class if the clone is expanded.

-	-	TRBV29-1	TRBJ2-5	TGCAGCGTTGAAGTGACAGGCCAAGAGACCCAGTACTTC	CSVEVTGQETQYF
-	TRBD2	TRBV6-2/TRBV6-3	TRBJ2-5	TGTGCCAGCAGCCCTGTGGTCGGGGGGGCCAGAGAGACCCAGTACTTC	CASSPVVGGARETQYF
once	-	TRBV18	TRBJ2-1	TGTGCCAGCTCCCTTAGCCCCGTCAATGAGCAGTTCTTC	CASSLSPVNEQFF
-	-	TRBV10-3	TRBJ1-2	TGTGCCATCGCGGGGGCGGTCTATGGCTACACCTTC	CAIAGAVYGYTF
-	-	TRBV12-3/TRBV12-4	TRBJ2-1	TGTGCCAGCAGTTTCGGTTCAAATGAGCAGTTCTTC	CASSFGSNEQFF
-	-	TRBV5-5	TRBJ1-2	TGTGCCAGCAGCTTGGCGGGGGATGCGCACTATGGCTACACCTTC	CASSLAGDAHYGYTF
-	TRBD1	TRBV3-1/TRBV3-2	TRBJ1-1	TGTGCCAGCAGCCAAGCCGGGGACAGGGGGAGGGTGAACACTGAAGCTTTCTTT	CASSQAGDRGRVNTEAFF
-	-	TRBV7-2	TRBJ2-1	TGTGCCAGCAGCCTTCGGCACCTAGCCGAAAGCTCCTACAATGAGCAGTTCTTC	CASSLRHLAESSYNEQFF
once	-	TRBV6-5	TRBJ2-3	TGTGCCAGCAGTCTCGACAGGAGCACGCAGTATTTT	CASSLDRSTQYF
-	-	TRBV27	TRBJ2-7	TGTGCCAGCAGCGCCCAGAGAGGTCTGGCGCAGTACTTC	CASSAQRGLAQYF
-	TRBD1	TRBV6-5	TRBJ1-2	TGTGCCAGCAGGGACAGGGGTCGCTATGGCTACACCTTC	CASRDRGRYGYTF
-	-	TRBV27	TRBJ1-1	TGTGCCAGCGCCCCTTGGGCAGCCGGCGCTGAAGCTTTCTTT	CASAPWAAGAEAFF
-	TRBD1	TRBV5-4	TRBJ2-7	TGTGCCAGCAGCTTGCCGGGACAGGGGACTTCTCAAGGTGCGAAGCAGTACTTC	CASSLPGQGTSQGAKQYF
-	TRBD2	TRBV27	TRBJ2-3	TGTGCCAGCAGTTTGCGGACTAGCTCACTTCACACAGATACGCAGTATTTT	CASSLRTSSLHTDTQYF
-	TRBD1	TRBV19	TRBJ2-3	TGTGCCAGTAGTATCGGGACAGGGGGTTCAGATACGCAGTATTTT	CASSIGTGGSDTQYF
-	-	TRBV11-2	TRBJ1-4	TGTGCCAGCAGCTTAGAACGAGGGGGACTAGTGTTTTTT	CASSLERGGLVFF
-	TRBD2	TRBV6-6	TRBJ2-7	TGTGCCAGCAGTAAAGATAGCGGGAGGTCCCACGAGCAGTACTTC	CASSKDSGRSHEQYF